These 16 T cell receptor beta chains originate from one sample sequenced in a study of identifying expanded T cells in peripheral blood. Generated by immunoSEQ multiplex PCR, the TCRdb table keeps only in-frame clones and is missing some. The sample comprises some 90,000 clones, 88% of which are singletons, and roughly 20% rests with the top ten. The sequenced sample was blood. The receptor set was obtained from a person aged 18 to 75 in good health.

The chain is built from TRBV6-1 and TRBJ2-1; 11 bases are shared with TRBD2. V lost 3 bases to trimming and J lost 8 bases; unmatched junction nucleotides: 6. This CDR3 is built from 15 residues. Per the germline V gene, CDR1 is MNHNS and CDR2 is SASEGT. In nucleotides, the CDR3 is TGTGCCAGCAGTGATTTTAGCGGGGGGGTAGATGAGCAGTTCTTC. Amino acid sequence: CASSDFSGGVDEQFF.

The chain has TRBV9 and TRBJ2-6, with D unresolved. The germline V gene has CDR1 SGDLS and CDR2 YYNGEE. This CDR3 has 15 amino acids. Trimming took off 0 bases at V and 0 bases at J, with 4 bases between the two ends. The CDR3 loop reads CASSVGASGANVLTF. The CDR3 DNA follows: TGTGCCAGCAGCGTAGGGGCCTCTGGGGCCAACGTCCTGACTTTC.

The chain is built from TRBV18 and TRBJ1-3; no definite D call. The V end lost 2 bases, the J end lost 1 base, and 0 bases lay between the germline ends. This CDR3 has 12 amino acids. Germline assignment: CDR1 KGHSH and CDR2 LQKENI. The CDR3 nucleotides read TGTGCCAGCTCACCATCTGGAAACACCATATATTTT. This codes for CASSPSGNTIYF.

The genes are TRBV19 and TRBJ1-1, with D unresolved. Trimming removed 5 bases from V and 8 bases from J, with 9 bases in between. This CDR3 contains 11 residues. CDR1 and CDR2 (germline): LNHDA, SQIVND (reference sequence). CDR3 sequence: CASSWTSEAFF. CDR3 DNA: TGTGCCAGTAGTTGGACTTCAGAAGCTTTCTTT.

The table lists this clone with a count of one. The chain couples TRBV29-1 to TRBJ1-3; unclear D gene. From germline, CDR1 is SQVTM and CDR2 ANQGSEA. This CDR3 has 10 residues. The germline V and J ends were trimmed by 4 bases and 8 bases, with 6 bases remaining between them. The CDR3 region has the DNA TGCAGCGTTGCACAAGACACCATATATTTT. Amino acid sequence: CSVAQDTIYF.

The rearrangement links TRBV10-3 to TRBJ1-2, with TRBD1 as a possible D gene (5 bases). The CDR3 has 16 residues. Per germline, CDR1 ENHRY and CDR2 SYGVKD. V gave up 2 bases and J gave up 0 bases, with 13 bases separating them. CDR3 coding DNA: TGTGCCATCAGTGAGAACAGGCATACCACTAACTATGGCTACACCTTC. Protein product: CAISENRHTTNYGYTF.

This rearrangement joins TRBV18 to TRBJ2-7, with D perhaps given as TRBD1 or TRBD2 (5 bases each). V shed 4 bases and J shed 5 bases, with 9 bases lying between them. Germline V gene sequence: CDR1 KGHSH, CDR2 LQKENI. The CDR3 loop spans 12 amino acids. DNA of the CDR3: TGTGCCAGCTCACTTCGGGACGACGAGCAGTACTTC. This sequence encodes CASSLRDDEQYF.

The chain carries TRBV11-2 and TRBJ2-3; TRBD2 agrees at 10 bases. The germline V gene encodes CDR1 SGHAT and CDR2 FQNNGV. CDR3 length: 17 residues. The V gene end was trimmed by 5 bases and the J gene end by 2 bases; junction bases not matched to a gene: 10. The CDR3 DNA reads as TGTGCCAGCAGCCTTCGAGGGCTAGCGGGGGCCACAGATACGCAGTATTTT. It encodes CASSLRGLAGATDTQYF.

The V and J genes are TRBV6-5 and TRBJ2-7, with D uncertain. This CDR3 has 11 residues. The germline CDR1 and CDR2 sequences are MNHEY and SVGAGI. Between the trimmed V and J ends, which lost 7 bases and 6 bases, there was a span of 10 bases. The CDR3 DNA sequence: TGTGCCAGCACGGAATTAGGCGAGCAGTACTTC. As protein: CASTELGEQYF.

CDR3 nucleotides: TGCGCCAGCAGCTCCCCTCCGGGTGGATTTAGCACAGATACGCAGTATTTT. Its translation: CASSSPPGGFSTDTQYF. J is TRBJ2-3 and V is TRBV5-1; D is unresolved. Deletions cut 3 bases from V and 0 bases from J, with 17 bases between. The germline CDR1 and CDR2 sequences are SGHRS and YFSETQ. The CDR3 consists of 17 residues.

V usage is TRBV18 and J usage is TRBJ2-7, with D possibly being TRBD1 (6 bases). The CDR3 runs to 15 residues. Germline V lookup: CDR1 KGHSH, CDR2 LQKENI. Trimming cost V 2 bases and J 1 base, with 12 bases left between them. CDR3 protein: CASSPRGGQSYEQYF. The CDR3 nucleotides are TGTGCCAGCTCACCAAGGGGCGGACAGTCCTACGAGCAGTACTTC.

The chain carries TRBV4-3 and TRBJ2-5, with TRBD1 matching over 8 bases. Per the germline V gene, CDR1 is LGHNA and CDR2 is YSLEER. The CDR3 is 17 residues long. V lost 0 bases to trimming and J lost 4 bases; unmatched junction nucleotides: 10. CDR3 nucleotide sequence: TGCGCCAGCAGCCAAGAGTTCGGGCAGGGGGCGGGAGAGACCCAGTACTTC. It yields the protein CASSQEFGQGAGETQYF.

The V call is TRBV9, the J call TRBJ2-3, with 10 bases lining up with TRBD2. Germline V gene sequence: CDR1 SGDLS, CDR2 YYNGEE. The CDR3 is made up of 15 amino acids. V lost 0 bases, J lost 6 bases, and 4 bases stayed unmatched. The CDR3 here is CASSVEAGGADTQYF. DNA of the CDR3: TGTGCCAGCAGCGTAGAAGCGGGGGGGGCCGATACGCAGTATTTT.

The J gene is TRBJ1-2, the V gene TRBV5-4, with 9 bases aligning to TRBD1. This CDR3 is 16 amino acids long. Germline trimming cut 0 bases from V and 6 bases from J; bases unmatched to any gene: 9. Germline CDR1 and CDR2: SGHNT and YYREEE (reference sequence). The chain's CDR3 is CASSLAQGARAHGYTF. CDR3 DNA: TGTGCCAGCAGCTTGGCACAGGGGGCGCGTGCCCATGGCTACACCTTC. The full variable domain, in which reference TRBV5-4 and TRBJ1-2 provide the parts outside the CDR3, is ETGVTQSPTHLIKTRGQQVTLRCSSQSGHNTVSWYQQALGQGPQFIFQYYREEENGRGNFPPRFSGLQFPNYSSELNVNALELDDSALYLCASSLAQGARAHGYTFGSGTRLTVV.

This chain links TRBV21-1 with TRBJ2-5; no DNA check was done on the table's D call, TRBD2. TRBV21-1 is assigned pseudogene status. The CDR3 sequence is 15 residues long. As DNA, the CDR3 is TGTGCCAGCAGCCCCCGTAGCGGGGGTCGGGAGACCCAGTACTTC. This codes for CASSPRSGGRETQYF.

The chain couples TRBV12-5 to TRBJ1-2, with TRBD1 matching over 11 bases. After removal of 4 bases from V and 2 bases from J, the junction contained 6 bases not matched to a gene. The CDR3 extends over 16 amino acids. Germline-derived CDR1 and CDR2 are LGHNT and FRNRAP. CDR3 sequence (DNA): TGTGCTAGTGGTTGGACGGGACAGGGGGTGAACTATGGCTACACCTTC. Translation gives CASGWTGQGVNYGYTF.